This T cell receptor (beta chain) was documented in a study of Ad26.COV2.S vaccination and SARS-CoV-2 variants. The sample's treatment: roughly 19 received Ad26.COV2.S at low or high dose, single or two shots; roughly 5 received placebo; per-sample allocation not given. Day 63 following the first vaccine or placebo injection was when the samples were taken. Boston hosted the donor, who was an adult aged 18-55 years. Broader study findings: Vaccinees showed greater spike-specific TCR breadth than placebo recipients.

This clone has just one count. Antigen unknown. Germline V gives CDR1 KGHSH, CDR2 LQKENI. V trimming: 4 bases; J trimming: 0 bases; junction bases outside the gene matches: 11. The CDR3 is 17 amino acids. The data were produced by immunoSEQ multiplex PCR, yet TCRdb's version contains in-frame clones alone and is incomplete. The sample yields under 500,000 clones, over 80% seen once. This specimen consisted of peripheral blood, obtained in a trial of Ad26.COV2.S vaccine versus placebo. This clonotype was obtained from a person between 18 and 59 years old who received the Ad26.COV2.S COVID-19 vaccine or a placebo. The genes are TRBV18 and TRBJ2-5, with TRBD1 identical over 7 bases. The CDR3 loop is CASSLNRGPRYQETQYF. In nucleotides, the CDR3 is TGTGCCAGCTCACTGAACAGGGGACCTCGCTACCAAGAGACCCAGTACTTC.